This T cell receptor beta chain was retrieved from a study of cytomegalovirus exposure and HLA in healthy donors. Study-level information: HLA-typed donors contributed some 77 million unique TCRs, which were held in an early data release. Overall study findings and caveats: A list of around 160 TCR beta chains associated with cytomegalovirus was given. Analyzed later, most CMV-associated TCR beta chains appeared HLA-restricted. One later analysis reportedly identified an Asian-associated ancestry cluster that showed fewer N-insertions than the roughly 700-donor mean.

This clone appeared a few times. Antigen unknown. Amplification used 60 Vbeta primers and 13 Jbeta primers. Using immunoSEQ multiplex PCR, the repertoire was profiled, and TCRdb retains in-frame clones only, with some absent. The sample records 200,000 to 250,000 clones, 65% to 85% being singletons. Trimming took 4 bases from V and 8 from J, leaving 17 bases between them. Germline CDR1 and CDR2: MNHEY and SVGAGI. The CDR3 is 14 residues long. V and J are TRBV6-5 and TRBJ1-2; D is perhaps TRBD1 (5 bases). The receptor was derived from a boy aged 2-9 years in good health and CMV-seronegative. The sample taken for sequencing was PBMCs. The CDR3 loop is CASSCRDSTCGYTF. Written as DNA, the CDR3 is TGTGCCAGCAGTTGCCGGGACTCAACCTGCGGCTACACCTTC.